This T cell receptor beta chain is drawn from a study of blood T cells in healthy people across ages. Study details: When template switching was applied, about one barcoded beta molecule was captured per two T cells. Study observations and caveats: Per million T cells, the diversity of TCR beta decreased roughly linearly as age advanced. Unsorted PBMC input precluded a conclusive naive versus antigen-experienced comparison. Diversity was estimated from one million T cells, and these estimates were considered underestimates.

It was with a sample-barcoded 5' primer and a J-beta primer mix that a second PCR of roughly 7 to 12 cycles was run. In TCRdb, the 5' RACE reads were re-called with MiXCR into one record per CDR3 protein. The profile shows roughly 1,300,000 distinct CDR3 sequences, roughly 59% of them singletons. A remark on this clonotype: Its cognate antigen is unknown.

CDR1 is SQVTM, CDR2 ANQGSEA, per germline. Trimming removed 6 bases at V and 1 base at J, with 14 bases between. The CDR3 sequence is 14 residues long. The chain employs TRBV29-1 and TRBJ2-3, with TRBD2 as a possible D gene (6 bases). The TCR sequence derives from a man aged 18-30 years in good health. Source material: blood. CDR3 coding DNA: TGCAGCGTAACGACTAGGATCGGCACAGATACGCAGTATTTT. Translated: CSVTTRIGTDTQYF.